Listed below are T cell receptor beta chains from one sample, sequenced in a study of blood T cell repertoires in COVID-19. Produced via immunoSEQ multiplex PCR; TCRdb's table is partial and in-frame only. The top ten clones hold about a sixth of a sample with 200,000 to 250,000 clones, around 80% of them seen once. What was sequenced was peripheral blood. The receptors stem from a woman of 80 years or more with active or convalescent COVID-19. Each CDR3 is given with its conserved first and last residue. A D gene is named only where the DNA matches it firmly. A row's size may be missing; if present it is once, few, many or a size class.

J gene | D gene | CDR3 length | clone size | V gene | CDR3 protein | CDR3 DNA
TRBJ2-7 | TRBD1 | 16 | once | TRBV4-2 | CASSQLSGQGSYEQYF | TGTGCCAGCAGCCAGTTAAGCGGACAGGGTTCCTACGAGCAGTACTTC
TRBJ2-2 | . | 12 | few | TRBV5-1 | CASSQNTGELFF | TGCGCCAGCAGCCAGAACACCGGGGAGCTGTTTTTT
TRBJ1-1 | . | 14 | few | TRBV14 | CASSQDSTTWEAFF | TGTGCCAGCAGCCAAGACTCAACTACCTGGGAAGCTTTCTTT
TRBJ1-4 | . | 12 | . | TRBV29-1 | CSGGPGREKLFF | TGCAGCGGCGGACCGGGGAGGGAAAAACTGTTTTTT
TRBJ1-2 | TRBD1 | 15 | . | TRBV2 | CASRAQGALLWDYTF | TGTGCCAGCCGGGCACAGGGGGCCCTCCTATGGGACTACACCTTC
TRBJ2-7 | . | 14 | few | TRBV4-1 | CASSQDPRGYEQYF | TGCGCCAGCAGCCAAGATCCCAGAGGCTACGAGCAGTACTTC
TRBJ2-7 | . | 15 | . | TRBV3-1/TRBV3-2 | CASSQVWQGPYEQYF | TGTGCCAGCAGCCAAGTATGGCAGGGGCCCTACGAGCAGTACTTC
TRBJ1-3 | . | 15 | . | TRBV19 | CASSPIHSSGNTIYF | TGTGCCAGTAGTCCCATTCACAGCTCTGGAAACACCATATATTTT
TRBJ2-1 | . | 13 | . | TRBV27 | CASSLQQEGEQFF | TGTGCCAGCAGTTTGCAACAGGAGGGGGAGCAGTTCTTC
TRBJ2-7 | TRBD2 | 17 | . | TRBV23-1 | CASSHPAGGSICYEQYF | TGCGCCAGCAGTCACCCCGCGGGAGGGTCGATTTGCTACGAGCAGTACTTC
TRBJ1-4 | TRBD1 | 15 | once | TRBV2 | CASSGQGGTNEKLFF | TGTGCCAGCAGTGGACAGGGGGGGACTAATGAAAAACTGTTTTTT
TRBJ2-5 | TRBD1 | 15 | . | TRBV19 | CASSSWTGGTKTQYF | TGTGCCAGTAGTAGCTGGACAGGGGGCACGAAGACCCAGTACTTC
TRBJ1-1 | TRBD1 | 15 | . | TRBV7-8 | CASSLEQGDSTEAFF | TGTGCCAGCAGCTTAGAACAGGGGGATAGCACTGAAGCTTTCTTT
TRBJ2-3 | . | 15 | . | TRBV19 | CASTHAGAGTDTQYF | TGTGCCAGTACCCATGCAGGGGCTGGCACAGATACGCAGTATTTT
TRBJ1-1 | . | 13 | . | TRBV7-3 | CASSLTWRTEAFF | TGTGCCAGCAGCTTAACTTGGAGGACTGAAGCTTTCTTT
TRBJ2-2 | TRBD2 | 16 | . | TRBV7-9 | CASSIASGANTGELFF | TGTGCCAGCAGCATCGCTAGCGGGGCGAACACCGGGGAGCTGTTTTTT
TRBJ1-6 | . | 13 | . | TRBV30 | CAWSAGPNSPLHF | TGTGCCTGGAGTGCAGGGCCTAATTCACCCCTCCACTTT